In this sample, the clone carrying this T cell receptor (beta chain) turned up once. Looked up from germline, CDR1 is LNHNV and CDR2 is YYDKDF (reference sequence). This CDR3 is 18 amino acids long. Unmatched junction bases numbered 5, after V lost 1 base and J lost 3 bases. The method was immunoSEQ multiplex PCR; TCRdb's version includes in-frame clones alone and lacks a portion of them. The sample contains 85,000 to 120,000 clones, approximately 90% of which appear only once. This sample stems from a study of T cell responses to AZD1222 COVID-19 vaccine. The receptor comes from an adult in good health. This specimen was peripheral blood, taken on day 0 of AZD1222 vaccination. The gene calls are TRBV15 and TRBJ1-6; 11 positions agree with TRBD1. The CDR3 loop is CATSRVRGQGGYNSPLHF. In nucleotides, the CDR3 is TGTGCCACCAGCAGAGTTCGGGGACAGGGGGGCTATAATTCACCCCTCCACTTT.